Presented here are 26 T cell receptor beta chains from one specimen sequenced in a study of cytotoxic CD8 clonotypes in ibrutinib-treated CLL. Assay used: immunoSEQ multiplex PCR; TCRdb lists only in-frame clones, some missing. The sample lists tens of thousands of clones; 60% to 75% were seen once. Sequencing used PBMCs, obtained at disease progression, from a patient treated with ibrutinib. These receptor sequences come from a human donor with chronic lymphocytic leukemia.

V is TRBV28 and J is TRBJ2-5; D perhaps matches TRBD2 (6 bases). Germline CDR1 MDHEN, CDR2 SYDVKM. The CDR3 runs 14 residues. V was pared by 3 bases and J by 5 bases, with 13 bases between. CDR3 loop: CASSFRVGRETQYF. The CDR3 DNA sequence: TGTGCCAGCAGTTTCAGGGTTGGGAGGGAGACCCAGTACTTC.

This clone was seen only once. The chain recombines TRBV2 with TRBJ1-1, with D perhaps matching TRBD1 (5 bases). Per germline, CDR1 SNHLY and CDR2 FYNNEI. The CDR3 has 13 amino acids. Deletions cut 8 bases from V and 1 base from J, with 11 bases between. CDR3 sequence reads: CASGRGENTEAFF. In nucleotides, the CDR3 is TGTGCCAGCGGCCGAGGGGAGAACACTGAAGCTTTCTTT.

The gene calls are TRBV30 and TRBJ2-7; perhaps TRBD1 as D (5 bases). Germline-derived CDR1 and CDR2 are GTSNPN and SVGIG (reference sequence). The CDR3 totals 13 residues. V lost 4 bases and J lost 5, with 15 bases in between. In nucleotides, the CDR3 is TGTGCCTGGAAAAGTGCAGGGTCGAACGAGCAGTACTTC. Protein: CAWKSAGSNEQYF.

The chain links TRBV5-1 to TRBJ1-3; 7 nucleotides agree with TRBD1. CDR1 and CDR2 from the germline V gene are SGHRS and YFSETQ. The J segment lost 0 bases and the V segment lost 4 bases, leaving 7 bases of the junction unmatched. CDR3 length: 16 residues. CDR3: CASSPDGQASGNTIYF. CDR3 DNA sequence: TGCGCCAGCAGCCCCGACGGACAGGCCTCTGGAAACACCATATATTTT.

This chain links TRBV6-5 with TRBJ2-7; 9 bases map to TRBD2. Germline loops: CDR1 MNHEY, CDR2 SVGAGI. The CDR3 is 15 residues long. The J segment lost 7 bases and the V segment lost 1 base, leaving 8 bases of the junction unmatched. The chain's CDR3 is CASSYFSSGKGEQYF. CDR3 nucleotide sequence: TGTGCCAGCAGTTACTTTTCTAGCGGGAAAGGAGAGCAGTACTTC.

The chain recombines TRBV25-1 with TRBJ2-7; TRBD1 or TRBD2 may be the D gene (6 bases each). The germline V gene encodes CDR1 MGHDK and CDR2 SYGVNS. The ends were cut back, 1 base at V and 0 bases at J, with 16 bases in the middle. The CDR3 is 17 amino acids. CDR3: CASSESPPGATSYEQYF. DNA of the CDR3: TGTGCCAGCAGTGAATCCCCTCCGGGGGCGACCTCCTACGAGCAGTACTTC.

This chain uses TRBV4-1 with TRBJ2-7; TRBD2 aligns across 7 bases. There are 16 residues in the CDR3. Trimming cost V 3 bases and J 4 bases; bases outside gene matches: 12. Germline V CDR1 and CDR2: MGHRA, YSYEKL. In nucleotides, the CDR3 is TGCGCCAGCAGCCACCCAGGGAGGGTTCGCGAGTACGAGCAGTACTTC. Translating it yields CASSHPGRVREYEQYF.

The chain combines TRBV10-3 with TRBJ1-2; D is undetermined. The V and J ends lost 7 bases and 4 bases respectively, with 13 bases between them. Germline CDR1 ENHRY, CDR2 SYGVKD. The CDR3 runs 13 residues. CDR3 sequence: CAITAGPRYGYTF. DNA for the CDR3: TGTGCCATCACCGCCGGGCCGCGCTATGGCTACACCTTC.

This clone was counted a few times. This rearrangement joins TRBV5-4 to TRBJ1-2; D not certain. The CDR3 has 13 amino acids. With 3 bases removed from V and 4 bases from J, the gap between germline ends came to 10 bases. Germline CDR1 is SGHNT and CDR2 is YYREEE (reference sequence). The CDR3 protein is CASSSPAPYGYTF. DNA for the CDR3: TGTGCCAGCAGCTCGCCTGCCCCCTATGGCTACACCTTC. Variable domain in full (rest from reference TRBV5-4 and TRBJ1-2): ETGVTQSPTHLIKTRGQQVTLRCSSQSGHNTVSWYQQALGQGPQFIFQYYREEENGRGNFPPRFSGLQFPNYSSELNVNALELDDSALYLCASSSPAPYGYTFGSGTRLTVV.

The CDR3 region has the DNA TGCGCCAGCAGCCCTGATCGTTACAATGAGCAGTTCTTC. Its protein product is CASSPDRYNEQFF. The chain uses TRBV5-1 and TRBJ2-1, with unresolved D. Between the trimmed V and J ends, which lost 4 bases and 4 bases, there was a span of 9 bases. This CDR3 comprises 13 residues. Germline values: CDR1 SGHRS, CDR2 YFSETQ.

The chain recombines TRBV5-8 with TRBJ1-5, with no clear D. Germline V gene data show CDR1 as SGHTS and CDR2 as YDEGEE. The CDR3 loop spans 16 amino acids. V gave up 1 base and J gave up 0 bases, with 11 bases separating them. CDR3 protein: CASSLLGIYSNQPQHF. The CDR3 nucleotides read TGTGCCAGCAGCTTGTTGGGGATATATAGCAATCAGCCCCAGCATTTT.

The chain links TRBV25-1 to TRBJ2-5; no firm D call. CDR1 is MGHDK and CDR2 is SYGVNS in the germline V gene. The CDR3 sequence is 12 residues long. The V end was cut by 6 bases, the J end by 7 bases, with 12 bases between. Here the CDR3 reads CASSDENGTQYF. CDR3 in DNA: TGTGCCAGCAGCGACGAGAATGGGACCCAGTACTTC.

This clone was seen just once. The V call is TRBV7-2, the J call TRBJ1-2; D unclear. Germline CDR1 and CDR2: SGHTA and FQGNSA. V gave up 1 base and J gave up 8 bases, with 11 bases separating them. The CDR3 is 13 residues long. The CDR3 loop reads CASSLVGSSGYTF. The CDR3 coding sequence is TGTGCCAGCAGCTTAGTGGGGAGCAGCGGCTACACCTTC.

A remark on this clone: At one boundary the junction diverges from the germline segment, which might be a read error. The rearrangement joins TRBV27 to TRBJ1-5; D might be TRBD1 (5 bases). This CDR3 is built from 14 residues. The germline V gene encodes CDR1 MNHEY and CDR2 SMNVEV (reference sequence). The CDR3 spells CASRAGFSLSPMDF. In DNA, the CDR3 is TGTGCCAGCAGGGCAGGGTTTTCCCTCAGCCCCATGGATTTT.

V and J are TRBV11-2 and TRBJ2-7; perhaps TRBD2 as D (6 bases). Germline V gives CDR1 SGHAT, CDR2 FQNNGV. Trimming removed 5 bases from V and 4 bases from J, with 21 bases in between. There are 16 residues in the CDR3. For the CDR3, the DNA is TGTGCCAGCAGCCTAACCCCGGCCGGGGGAATTTACGAGCAGTACTTC. Its protein is CASSLTPAGGIYEQYF.

The chain has TRBV6-6 and TRBJ2-7; 8 bases are a match to TRBD1. Per germline, CDR1 MNHNY and CDR2 SVGAGI (reference sequence). After removal of 0 bases from V and 2 bases from J, the junction contained 6 bases not matched to a gene. This CDR3 spans 16 amino acids. The CDR3 nucleotides read TGTGCCAGCAGTTACTCCCGGACAGGGACAACCTACGAGCAGTACTTC. Encoded protein: CASSYSRTGTTYEQYF.

The chain uses TRBV2 and TRBJ1-1; TRBD1 is a possible D gene (5 bases). Germline V gene lookup returns CDR1 SNHLY and CDR2 FYNNEI. The CDR3 contains 13 residues. V was trimmed by 5 bases and J by 3 bases, leaving 10 bases between them. The DNA for the CDR3 is TGTGCCAGCAGTAGGAGGGGTTACACTGAAGCTTTCTTT. Its protein product is CASSRRGYTEAFF. The full variable domain, in which reference TRBV2 and TRBJ1-1 provide the parts outside the CDR3, is EPEVTQTPSHQVTQMGQEVILRCVPISNHLYFYWYRQILGQKVEFLVSFYNNEISEKSEIFDDQFSVERPDGSNFTLKIRSTKLEDSAMYFCASSRRGYTEAFFGQGTRLTVV.

To note about this clone: Relative to the germline gene, one junction end is altered; a read error may explain this. The rearrangement links TRBV6-1 to TRBJ1-2, with D possibly TRBD1 on 6 matching bases. Germline CDR1 MNHNS, CDR2 SASEGT. The CDR3 loop spans 15 amino acids. The CDR3, as DNA: TGTGCCAGCAACTCGGGAGAACAGGGCGCCTATGACTACACCTTC. Residues: CASNSGEQGAYDYTF.

V and J are TRBV10-3 and TRBJ1-1; possibly TRBD1 for D (6 bases). CDR1 ENHRY and CDR2 SYGVKD come from the germline V gene. The CDR3 covers 15 residues. The V gene lost 0 bases and the J gene lost 0 bases, with 8 bases spanning the gap. As DNA, the CDR3 is TGTGCCATCAGTGAGTCAGAGGGGGTGAACACTGAAGCTTTCTTT. This codes for CAISESEGVNTEAFF.

The chain is built from TRBV28 and TRBJ1-2; D is perhaps TRBD1 (6 bases). The germline V and J ends were trimmed by 6 bases and 7 bases, with 18 bases remaining between them. CDR3 size: 14 residues. Germline-derived CDR1 and CDR2 are MDHEN and SYDVKM. CDR3 amino acids: CASSADSRGSGYTF. CDR3 coding DNA: TGTGCCAGCAGCGCTGACAGTAGGGGGTCTGGCTACACCTTC.

This chain links TRBV2 with TRBJ2-1; weak D call: TRBD1 (5 bases). Germline CDR1 and CDR2: SNHLY and FYNNEI. The CDR3 extends over 15 amino acids. The V end lost 7 bases, the J end lost 7 bases, and 20 bases lay between the germline ends. The CDR3 loop reads CASKRDSTSENEQFF. CDR3 in DNA: TGTGCCAGCAAGCGAGACAGCACTTCAGAGAATGAGCAGTTCTTC.

The gene calls are TRBV9 and TRBJ2-3; 8 bases map to TRBD2. Germline CDR1 and CDR2: SGDLS and YYNGEE. The ends lost 4 bases at V and 1 base at J; junction bases unmatched: 5. The CDR3 loop spans 15 amino acids. The CDR3 sequence is CASSIQAGGTDTQYF. DNA of the CDR3: TGTGCCAGCAGCATTCAAGCGGGGGGCACAGATACGCAGTATTTT.

The chain employs TRBV21-1 and TRBJ2-7; TRBD1, the D gene given by the table, was not confirmed from the DNA. TRBV21-1 is assigned pseudogene status. The CDR3 is 12 amino acids. The CDR3 coding sequence is TGTGCCAGCAGCAGGGGACATTCGGGGCAGTACTTC. Its translation: CASSRGHSGQYF.

The J gene is TRBJ2-2, the V gene TRBV6-5; TRBD2 matches at 7 bases. CDR1 MNHEY and CDR2 SVGAGI come from the germline V gene. CDR3 length: 16 amino acids. With 2 bases clipped from V and 1 base from J, the junction kept 4 bases outside the gene matches. The CDR3 coding sequence is TGTGCCAGCAGTTACGTGGGGGGGTTGAACACCGGGGAGCTGTTTTTT. Amino acid sequence: CASSYVGGLNTGELFF.

A remark on this clone: The CDR3 end shows no conserved phenylalanine or tryptophan, and so a read error is likely. The limits of the CDR3 on the DNA are not certain, so only TCRdb's listed CDR3 is given. This sequence joins TRBV7-9 and TRBJ1-1. Germline V gene lookup returns CDR1 SEHNR and CDR2 FQNEAQ (reference sequence). The CDR3 spans 15 residues, counting both ends. The CDR3 reads CASSFATVTAGFAGL.

The chain has TRBV6-5 and TRBJ2-3; D is possibly TRBD2 (6 bases). The CDR3 is made up of 13 amino acids. Trimming shortened V by 6 bases and J by 6 bases, and 13 bases separated the two germline ends. The germline CDR1 and CDR2 sequences are MNHEY and SVGAGI. The CDR3 DNA follows: TGTGCCAGCAGCCAGCGGGTCGCGGATACGCAGTATTTT. Protein: CASSQRVADTQYF.